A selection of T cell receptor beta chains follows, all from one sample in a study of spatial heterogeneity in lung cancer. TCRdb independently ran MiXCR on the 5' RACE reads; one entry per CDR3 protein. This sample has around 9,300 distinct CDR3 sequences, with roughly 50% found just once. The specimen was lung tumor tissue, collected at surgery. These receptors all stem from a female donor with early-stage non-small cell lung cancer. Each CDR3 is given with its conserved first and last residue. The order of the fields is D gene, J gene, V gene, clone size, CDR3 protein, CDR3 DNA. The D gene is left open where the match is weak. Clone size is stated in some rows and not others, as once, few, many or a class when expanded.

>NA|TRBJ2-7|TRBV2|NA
CASRPISYEQYF
TGTGCCAGCAGACCTATCTCCTACGAGCAGTACTTC
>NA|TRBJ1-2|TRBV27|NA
CASRGIAGYGYTF
TGTGCCAGCAGGGGTATAGCGGGCTATGGCTACACCTTC
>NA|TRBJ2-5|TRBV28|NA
CASSLSQQGRETQYF
TGTGCCAGCAGTCTCTCCCAGCAGGGCCGAGAGACCCAGTACTTC
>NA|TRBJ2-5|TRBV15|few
CATRFRETQYF
TGTGCCACTAGATTCCGGGAGACCCAGTACTTC
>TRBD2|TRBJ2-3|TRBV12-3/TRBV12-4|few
CASKLAGGGDTQYF
TGTGCCAGCAAGCTAGCGGGGGGCGGGGATACGCAGTATTTT
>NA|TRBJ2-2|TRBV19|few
CATSDDPGELFF
TGTGCCACCTCGGACGACCCCGGGGAGCTGTTTTTT
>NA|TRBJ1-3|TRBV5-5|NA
CASTGTTGYSGNTIYF
TGTGCCAGCACCGGAACGACGGGGTACTCTGGAAACACCATATATTTT
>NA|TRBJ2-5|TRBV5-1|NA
CASSLPRQEETQYF
TGCGCCAGCAGCTTGCCCCGACAAGAAGAGACCCAGTACTTC
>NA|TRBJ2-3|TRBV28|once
CASNPIALVTDTQYF
TGTGCCAGCAACCCCATCGCCCTGGTCACAGATACGCAGTATTTT
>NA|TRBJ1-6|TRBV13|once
CASSQKISYNSPLHF
TGTGCCAGCAGCCAAAAGATCTCCTATAATTCACCCCTCCACTTT
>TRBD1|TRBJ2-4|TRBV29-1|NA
CSVVDRAIIQYF
TGCAGCGTTGTGGACAGGGCGATCATTCAGTACTTC
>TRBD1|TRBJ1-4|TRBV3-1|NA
CASSPGTGGEKLFF
TGTGCCAGCAGCCCCGGGACAGGGGGGGAAAAACTGTTTTTT
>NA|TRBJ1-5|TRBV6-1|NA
CASSDQGRNQPQHF
TGTGCCAGCAGTGACCAGGGACGGAATCAGCCCCAGCATTTT
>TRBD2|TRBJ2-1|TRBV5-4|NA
CASSGTRPFNEQFF
TGTGCCAGCAGCGGGACTAGACCCTTCAATGAGCAGTTCTTC
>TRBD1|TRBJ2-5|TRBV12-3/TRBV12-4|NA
CASSLGGTGSFFETQYF
TGTGCCAGCAGTTTAGGGGGGACAGGGTCGTTTTTCGAGACCCAGTACTTC
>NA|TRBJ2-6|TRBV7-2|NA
CASRASSGANVLTF
TGTGCCAGCAGGGCGAGCTCTGGGGCCAACGTCCTGACTTTC
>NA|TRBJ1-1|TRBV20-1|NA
CSVRRANTEAFF
TGCAGTGTTCGGAGGGCGAACACTGAAGCTTTCTTT
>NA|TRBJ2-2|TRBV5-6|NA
CASSLINTGELFF
TGTGCCAGCAGCTTGATAAACACCGGGGAGCTGTTTTTT
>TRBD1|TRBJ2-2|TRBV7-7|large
CASSLATGVGGELFF
TGTGCCAGCAGCTTAGCCACAGGGGTCGGCGGGGAGCTGTTTTTT
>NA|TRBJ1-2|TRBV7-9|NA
CASRTAGNYGYTF
TGTGCCAGCAGAACAGCAGGGAACTATGGCTACACCTTC
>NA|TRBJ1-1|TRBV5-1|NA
CASRWAREETEAFF
TGCGCCAGCAGATGGGCCAGGGAAGAAACTGAAGCTTTCTTT
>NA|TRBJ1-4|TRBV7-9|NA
CASSPGGRREKLFF
TGTGCCAGCAGCCCCGGGGGGCGTCGCGAAAAACTGTTTTTT
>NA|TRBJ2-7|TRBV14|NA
CASSQDRGWAEQYF
TGTGCCAGCAGCCAAGACAGGGGATGGGCCGAGCAGTACTTC
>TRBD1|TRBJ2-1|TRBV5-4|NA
CASSLVQGYNEQFF
TGTGCCAGCAGCTTGGTACAGGGGTACAATGAGCAGTTCTTC
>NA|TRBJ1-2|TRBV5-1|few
CASSLTGPNYGYTF
TGCGCCAGCAGCTTAACAGGGCCTAACTATGGCTACACCTTC
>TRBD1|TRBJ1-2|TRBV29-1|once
CSGLTGGLGYGYTF
TGCAGCGGTCTAACAGGGGGCCTGGGCTATGGCTACACCTTC
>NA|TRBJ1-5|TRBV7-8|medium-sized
CASTFGRLDQPQHF
TGTGCCAGCACCTTTGGCCGGTTAGATCAGCCCCAGCATTTT
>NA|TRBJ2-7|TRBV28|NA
CASSRHGVQYF
TGTGCCAGCAGCCGCCACGGGGTGCAGTACTTC
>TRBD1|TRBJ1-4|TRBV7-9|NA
CASSSDRAASWKLFF
TGTGCCAGCAGCTCCGACAGGGCGGCCTCATGGAAACTGTTTTTT
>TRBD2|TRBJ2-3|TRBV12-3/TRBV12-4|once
CASSLGLAGGKVTDTQYF
TGTGCCAGCAGTTTAGGGCTAGCGGGGGGGAAAGTCACAGATACGCAGTATTTT
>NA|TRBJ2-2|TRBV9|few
CASRSTAANTGELFF
TGTGCCAGCAGGTCGACAGCCGCGAACACCGGGGAGCTGTTTTTT
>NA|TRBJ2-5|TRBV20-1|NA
CSAPLGETQYF
TGCAGTGCCCCCTTGGGGGAGACCCAGTACTTC
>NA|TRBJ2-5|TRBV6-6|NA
CASSRGAGTMKETQYF
TGTGCCAGCAGTCGGGGGGCCGGGACAATGAAAGAGACCCAGTACTTC
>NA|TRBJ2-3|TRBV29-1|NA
CSVFGLDTQYF
TGCAGCGTTTTTGGGTTAGATACGCAGTATTTT
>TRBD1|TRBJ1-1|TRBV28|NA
CASSADRGAFF
TGTGCCAGCAGTGCAGACAGGGGAGCTTTCTTT
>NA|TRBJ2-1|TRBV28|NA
CASSLREGFTDNEQFF
TGTGCCAGCAGCCTAAGAGAGGGTTTCACAGACAATGAGCAGTTCTTC
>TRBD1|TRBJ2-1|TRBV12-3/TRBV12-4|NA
CASRQGANNEQFF
TGTGCCAGCCGACAGGGGGCTAACAATGAGCAGTTCTTC
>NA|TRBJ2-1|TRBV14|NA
CASSPGYEQFF
TGTGCCAGCAGCCCCGGCTATGAGCAGTTCTTC
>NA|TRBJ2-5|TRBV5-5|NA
CASSLEGTDQWSQYF
TGTGCCAGCAGCTTGGAAGGGACTGATCAATGGAGCCAGTACTTC
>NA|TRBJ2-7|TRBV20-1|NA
CSARRSGPYEQYF
TGCAGTGCTAGAAGGAGCGGGCCCTACGAGCAGTACTTC
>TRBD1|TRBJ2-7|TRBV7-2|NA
CASSGRPGQGGYEQYF
TGTGCCAGCAGCGGACGCCCGGGACAGGGGGGCTACGAGCAGTACTTC
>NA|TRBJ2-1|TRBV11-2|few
CASSWTRDNEQFF
TGTGCCAGCAGCTGGACACGGGACAATGAGCAGTTCTTC
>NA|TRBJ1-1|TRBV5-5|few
CASSFSGGTEAFF
TGTGCCAGCAGCTTCTCCGGGGGAACTGAAGCTTTCTTT
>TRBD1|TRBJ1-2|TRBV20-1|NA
CSARKTGMDSHGYTF
TGCAGTGCTAGAAAGACAGGGATGGATTCTCATGGCTACACCTTC